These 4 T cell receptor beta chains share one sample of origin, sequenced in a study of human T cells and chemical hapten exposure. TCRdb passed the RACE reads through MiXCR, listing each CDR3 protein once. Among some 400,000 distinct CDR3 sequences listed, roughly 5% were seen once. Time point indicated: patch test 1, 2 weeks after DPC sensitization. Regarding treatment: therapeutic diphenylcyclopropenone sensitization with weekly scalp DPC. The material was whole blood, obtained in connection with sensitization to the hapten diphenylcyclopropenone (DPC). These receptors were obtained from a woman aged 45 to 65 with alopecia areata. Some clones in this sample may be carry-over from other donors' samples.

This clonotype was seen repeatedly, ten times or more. CDR3 loop: CASSPDRGNVNTEAFF. The DNA of the CDR3 is TGTGCCAGCAGCCCGGACAGGGGCAATGTGAACACTGAAGCTTTCTTT. The V and J genes are TRBV11-2 and TRBJ1-1; 9 bases align to TRBD1. The V gene end was trimmed by 5 bases and the J gene end by 0 bases; junction bases not matched to a gene: 7. The CDR3 extends over 16 amino acids. In germline, CDR1 is SGHAT, CDR2 FQNNGV.

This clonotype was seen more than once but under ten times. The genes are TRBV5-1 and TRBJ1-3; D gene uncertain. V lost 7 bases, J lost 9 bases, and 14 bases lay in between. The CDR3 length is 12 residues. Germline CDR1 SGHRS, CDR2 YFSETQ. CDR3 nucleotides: TGCGCCAGCCCTATCCCCCCGGCCACCATATATTTT. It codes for CASPIPPATIYF. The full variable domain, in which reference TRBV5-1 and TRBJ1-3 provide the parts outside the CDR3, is KAGVTQTPRYLIKTRGQQVTLSCSPISGHRSVSWYQQTPGQGLQFLFEYFSETQRNKGNFPGRFSGRQFSNSRSEMNVSTLELGDSALYLCASPIPPATIYFGEGSWLTVV.

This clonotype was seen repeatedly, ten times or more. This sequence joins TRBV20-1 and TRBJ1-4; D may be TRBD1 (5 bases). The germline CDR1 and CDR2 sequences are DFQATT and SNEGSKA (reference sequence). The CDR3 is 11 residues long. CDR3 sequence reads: CQGATNEKLFF. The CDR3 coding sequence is TGCCAGGGCGCAACTAATGAAAAACTGTTTTTT.

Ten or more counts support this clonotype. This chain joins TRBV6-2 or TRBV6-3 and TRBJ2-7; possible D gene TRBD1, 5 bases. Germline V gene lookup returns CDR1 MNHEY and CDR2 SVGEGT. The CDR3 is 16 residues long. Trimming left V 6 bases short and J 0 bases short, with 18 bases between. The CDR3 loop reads CASSSTIQGSSYEQYF. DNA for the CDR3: TGTGCCAGCAGCTCTACCATCCAGGGAAGCTCCTACGAGCAGTACTTC.